Listed here are 17 T cell receptor beta chains from one sample, sequenced in a study of T cell repertoires in cytomegalovirus infection. TCRdb re-called the reads through MiXCR, storing one row per CDR3 protein. The sample comprises hundreds of thousands of distinct CDR3 sequences, over 9% of which are singletons, and around 9.6% rests with the top ten. The specimen was PBMCs. The receptors come from a human donor in good health (CMV status not recorded). Some clones in this sample may be carry-over from other donors' samples.

The table lists this clonotype with a few counts. The chain has TRBV20-1 and TRBJ2-5; weak D call: TRBD2 (6 bases). The CDR3 is 13 residues long. The germline V gene has CDR1 DFQATT and CDR2 SNEGSKA (reference sequence). Trimming stripped 1 base from V and 5 bases from J, with 11 bases between. CDR3: CSARGAAGETQYF. CDR3 sequence (DNA): TGCAGTGCTAGAGGGGCGGCGGGGGAGACCCAGTACTTC.

This clonotype has a count of ten or more. This chain connects TRBV7-3 to TRBJ1-2, with TRBD1 matching 7 bases. CDR1 and CDR2 from the germline V gene are SGHTA and FQGTGA. V trimming: 5 bases; J trimming: 1 base; junction bases outside the gene matches: 7. This CDR3 comprises 15 residues. CDR3 DNA sequence: TGTGCCAGCAGCGGAAGCCGGGACAGTAACTATGGCTACACCTTC. Its protein is CASSGSRDSNYGYTF.

The table lists this clonotype with a few counts. CDR3 DNA: TGCAGTGCTACCGAGACGGTAACAGGCGAGCAGTACTTC. Translation gives CSATETVTGEQYF. This chain joins TRBV20-1 and TRBJ2-7; D may be TRBD1 (5 bases). The CDR3 is made up of 13 amino acids. Trimming shortened V by 4 bases and J by 6 bases, and 16 bases separated the two germline ends. The germline gives CDR1 DFQATT, CDR2 SNEGSKA (reference sequence).

This clonotype was counted ten times or more. J is TRBJ2-7 and V is TRBV6-2 or TRBV6-3; D assignment may be TRBD1 or TRBD2 (5 bases each). CDR3 length: 14 amino acids. V dropped 0 bases and J dropped 2 bases, with 8 bases sitting between them. Germline CDR1 and CDR2: MNHEY and SVGEGT. The CDR3 coding sequence is TGTGCCAGCAGTTACTCCGGGACGGCCTACGAGCAGTACTTC. Translation: CASSYSGTAYEQYF.

This clonotype was seen repeatedly, ten times or more. The chain uses TRBV12-3 or TRBV12-4 and TRBJ2-2; 7 bases agree with TRBD2. The CDR3 is 15 residues long. V gave up 7 bases and J gave up 6 bases; unmatched junction bases: 11. The CDR3 DNA sequence: TGTGCCAGCACTATGAGCGGGGAGCGGCCCGGGGAGCTGTTTTTT. This sequence encodes CASTMSGERPGELFF.

This chain connects TRBV20-1 to TRBJ2-6, with D perhaps TRBD1 (6 bases). Germline V gene sequence: CDR1 DFQATT, CDR2 SNEGSKA (reference sequence). Trimming shortened V by 3 bases and J by 13 bases, and 10 bases separated the two germline ends. This CDR3 comprises 11 residues. CDR3 region: CSASEGVVLTF. Here the CDR3 DNA reads TGCAGTGCTAGTGAGGGGGTAGTCCTGACTTTC.

This clonotype has ten or more counts. V is TRBV7-2 and J is TRBJ1-2, with TRBD1 as a possible D gene (6 bases). The CDR3 consists of 16 residues. The V gene's germline CDR1 is SGHTA and CDR2 FQGNSA. V shed 5 bases and J shed 0 bases, with 16 bases lying between them. The CDR3 region is CASSGKGGIPNYGYTF. CDR3 bases: TGTGCCAGCAGCGGAAAAGGGGGAATACCTAACTATGGCTACACCTTC.

A few counts support this clonotype. This chain joins TRBV5-6 and TRBJ1-2; 11 bases match TRBD1. This CDR3 is 14 amino acids long. Germline V CDR1 and CDR2: SGHDT, YYEEEE. The J segment lost 9 bases and the V segment lost 4 bases, leaving 8 bases of the junction unmatched. The CDR3 protein is CASSARDRGYRYTF. CDR3 nucleotides: TGTGCCAGCAGCGCGAGGGACAGGGGGTATCGCTACACCTTC.

Many counts were recorded for this clonotype. This rearrangement joins TRBV15 to TRBJ2-1; 9 nucleotides align to TRBD1. Germline V lookup: CDR1 LNHNV, CDR2 YYDKDF (reference sequence). The CDR3 spans 16 residues. The V and J ends lost 3 bases and 5 bases, in that order; junction bases with no gene match: 8. The CDR3 bases are TGTGCCACCAGCAGCGCTGACGGGACAGGGAACAATGAGCAGTTCTTC. This gives the protein CATSSADGTGNNEQFF.

In this sample, this clonotype turned up many times. CDR3 amino acids: CAISESKVMNTEAFF. CDR3 coding DNA: TGTGCCATCAGTGAGTCCAAGGTCATGAACACTGAAGCTTTCTTT. This chain uses TRBV10-3 with TRBJ1-1, with D unresolved. The CDR3 covers 15 residues. V dropped 0 bases and J dropped 0 bases, with 8 bases sitting between them. Per germline, CDR1 ENHRY and CDR2 SYGVKD.

This clonotype was seen only a few times. The chain joins TRBV19 to TRBJ2-5; D is unresolved. Germline CDR1 reads LNHDA; CDR2 reads SQIVND (reference sequence). The length of the CDR3 is 16 residues. V was trimmed by 1 base and J by 0 bases, leaving 12 bases between them. The CDR3 region has the DNA TGTGCCAGTAGTATAGTCCGTGGTCAGTACCAAGAGACCCAGTACTTC. As protein: CASSIVRGQYQETQYF.

In this sample, this clonotype turned up a few times. The chain links TRBV20-1 to TRBJ1-5, with 8 bases matching TRBD1. The CDR3 runs 13 residues. CDR1 DFQATT and CDR2 SNEGSKA come from the germline V gene (reference sequence). With 5 bases clipped from V and 6 bases from J, the junction kept 6 bases outside the gene matches. CDR3 sequence: CSASQGARQPQHF. CDR3 bases: TGCAGTGCTTCCCAGGGGGCTCGTCAGCCCCAGCATTTT.

At least ten counts were recorded for this clonotype. V and J are TRBV4-1 and TRBJ2-1; 7 nucleotides agree with TRBD2. The CDR3 is made up of 16 amino acids. Germline V gene sequence: CDR1 MGHRA, CDR2 YSYEKL. The V gene end was trimmed by 4 bases and the J gene end by 2 bases; junction bases not matched to a gene: 8. CDR3 bases: TGCGCCAGCAGCCTTCCGAAGGCGGGGGCCTACAATGAGCAGTTCTTC. Its protein is CASSLPKAGAYNEQFF.

This clonotype has only a few counts. The genes are TRBV20-1 and TRBJ1-1, with D tentatively TRBD1 (6 bases). This CDR3 contains 14 residues. Germline V gene data show CDR1 as DFQATT and CDR2 as SNEGSKA (reference sequence). V lost 1 base and J 7 bases, leaving 16 bases between the germline ends. The CDR3 reads CSARAATGGLEAFF. As DNA, the CDR3 is TGCAGTGCTAGAGCCGCGACAGGCGGCCTTGAAGCTTTCTTT.

This clonotype was picked up a small number of times. The rearrangement uses TRBV14 and TRBJ1-1; the D is unclear. The germline V and J ends were trimmed by 4 bases and 1 base, with 13 bases remaining between them. Germline loops: CDR1 SGHDN, CDR2 FVKESK. The CDR3 consists of 15 residues. The CDR3 DNA sequence: TGTGCCAGCAGCCTCAGACGGGGTTCGAACACTGAAGCTTTCTTT. Its translation is CASSLRRGSNTEAFF.

In its sample, this clonotype was seen many times. The chain is built from TRBV5-1 and TRBJ2-2, with 11 bases matching TRBD2. Trimming cost V 0 bases and J 0 bases; bases outside gene matches: 4. The CDR3 length is 18 residues. Germline CDR1 is SGHRS and CDR2 is YFSETQ. Here the CDR3 DNA reads TGCGCCAGCAGCTTGGATTTGACTAGCGGGACGAACACCGGGGAGCTGTTTTTT. It is translated as CASSLDLTSGTNTGELFF. Together with reference TRBV5-1 and TRBJ2-2, the CDR3 gives the full variable domain: KAGVTQTPRYLIKTRGQQVTLSCSPISGHRSVSWYQQTPGQGLQFLFEYFSETQRNKGNFPGRFSGRQFSNSRSEMNVSTLELGDSALYLCASSLDLTSGTNTGELFFGEGSRLTVL.

This clonotype was found many times. The chain joins TRBV6-6 to TRBJ2-7, with D perhaps TRBD1 or TRBD2 (5 bases each). The CDR3 contains 15 residues. Germline loops: CDR1 MNHNY, CDR2 SVGAGI (reference sequence). V lost 7 bases to trimming and J lost 0 bases, with 16 bases between them. DNA of the CDR3: TGTGCCAGCACCGCCCTGGGGGATAGCTCCTACGAGCAGTACTTC. It codes for CASTALGDSSYEQYF.